The next 3 T cell receptor beta chains were all read from a single sample in a study of blood T cells in healthy people across ages. Primed by a sample-barcoded 5' primer and a J-beta primer mix, a second PCR proceeded for about 7 to 12 cycles. TCRdb called the 5' RACE reads again in MiXCR, with one record for every CDR3 protein. The sample lists 600,000 or so distinct CDR3 sequences; around 31% were seen once. The material sequenced was blood. These receptors came from an elderly woman in good health.

This clonotype was picked up a small number of times. The chain joins TRBV4-2 to TRBJ1-5; a weak D match, TRBD1 (6 bases). V was clipped by 4 bases and J by 6 bases, with 16 bases between them. In germline, CDR1 is LGHNA, CDR2 YNFKEQ. The CDR3 contains 15 residues. In nucleotides, the CDR3 is TGTGCCAGCAGCCCCTTTTGGGAACAGGGTCAGCCCCAGCATTTT. Translated: CASSPFWEQGQPQHF.

This clonotype was recorded a few times. One end of the junction varies from germline; a read error may be responsible. The V and J genes are TRBV20-1 and TRBJ1-2; no clear D. The CDR3 is 12 amino acids. Germline values: CDR1 DFQATT, CDR2 SNEGSKA (reference sequence). Here the CDR3 reads CSARVPNYDYTF. The CDR3 nucleotides are TGCAGTGCTCGGGTCCCTAACTATGACTACACCTTC.

Comment on this clonotype: At one end the junction does not follow the germline gene, possibly because of a read error. This sequence joins TRBV7-9 and TRBJ1-2; D perhaps matches TRBD1 (5 bases). This CDR3 has 14 amino acids. CDR1 SEHNR and CDR2 FQNEAQ come from the germline V gene (reference sequence). As DNA, the CDR3 is TGTGCCAGCAACCCCCGGGGCCGGGGGTATGGCTACACCTTT. Translating it yields CASNPRGRGYGYTF.